This TCR beta chain was documented in a study of T cells expressing NK-cell markers. Study-wide background: Beta-chain profiling covered CD3+CD56+NKG2C+, CD3+CD56+NKG2C- and CD3+CD56-NKG2C+ sorted subsets. Study-level results: Uncertainty persisted over the HCMV specificity of expanded NKG2C+ T cell clones.

TCRdb reprocessed the 5' RACE reads, with one entry per CDR3 protein and no DNA. The clone table shows more than 250,000 distinct CDR3 sequences, with the ten largest holding approximately 0.39%. The CDR3 runs to 13 residues. Germline CDR1 SGHDN, CDR2 FVKESK. A note on this clonotype: What it binds is not known.

Sequenced: blood T cells: a sorted CD56 or NKG2C T cell subset, CD4+ or CD8+ T cells, or bulk PBMC T cells (not recorded which). The chain recombines TRBV14 with TRBJ2-3. The receptor was derived from a man younger than 35 in good health. This CDR3 reads CASSPRGTDTQYF.